Shown below are 17 T cell receptor beta chains from a single sample sequenced in a study of glioma-infiltrating T cells after dendritic cell vaccination. The protocol was immunoSEQ multiplex PCR, while the TCRdb copy is restricted to in-frame clones and leaves out a portion. The table shows 65,000 or so clones, with 86% occurring only once. Time point reported: after dendritic cell vaccination, including at tumor progression/relapse. Specimen: blood, collected after dendritic cell vaccination. These receptors were collected from a human donor with glioblastoma.

V usage is TRBV6-6 and J usage is TRBJ1-3; 12 positions match TRBD1. The ends lost 5 bases at V and 7 bases at J; junction bases unmatched: 9. The CDR3 runs 16 residues. CDR1 is MNHNY and CDR2 is SVGAGI in the germline V gene (reference sequence). The CDR3 reads CASSRGAGTGGNTIYF. As DNA, the CDR3 is TGTGCCAGCAGTCGCGGGGCCGGGACAGGGGGCAACACCATATATTTT.

The chain recombines TRBV7-6 with TRBJ2-3, with D tentatively TRBD2 (5 bases). Germline CDR1 is SGHVS and CDR2 is FNYEAQ. The V and J ends lost 1 base and 7 bases respectively, with 9 bases between them. The CDR3 length is 13 residues. CDR3 nucleotides: TGTGCCAGCAGCTTAGGGGAGCGATATACGCAGTATTTT. Protein sequence: CASSLGERYTQYF.

The chain links TRBV6-5 to TRBJ2-7, with 8 bases lining up with TRBD2. This CDR3 region has 14 residues. Germline CDR1 is MNHEY and CDR2 is SVGAGI. J gave up 5 bases and V 4 bases, and 7 bases lay outside the gene matches. CDR3 nucleotides: TGTGCCAGCAGTTTGAGCGGGAGCACCGACGAGCAGTACTTC. Encoded protein: CASSLSGSTDEQYF.

The chain links TRBV4-3 to TRBJ2-6; D ambiguous. Trimming pared 0 bases from V and 0 bases from J, leaving 6 bases between. In germline, CDR1 is LGHNA, CDR2 YSLEER. This CDR3 region has 16 residues. The CDR3 DNA reads TGCGCCAGCAGCCAAGATAGTCACTCTGGGGCCAACGTCCTGACTTTC. Amino acid sequence: CASSQDSHSGANVLTF.

The chain joins TRBV11-2 to TRBJ2-3; a possible D gene is TRBD2 (6 bases). Germline V gene data show CDR1 as SGHAT and CDR2 as FQNNGV. The CDR3 sequence is 16 residues long. V lost 1 base and J 1 base, leaving 12 bases between the germline ends. The CDR3 reads CASSLGLAPRTDTQYF. Written as DNA, the CDR3 is TGTGCCAGCAGCTTAGGGCTAGCGCCCCGCACAGATACGCAGTATTTT. The full variable domain, with the rest looked up from reference TRBV11-2 and TRBJ2-3, is EAGVAQSPRYKIIEKRQSVAFWCNPISGHATLYWYQQILGQGPKLLIQFQNNGVVDDSQLPKDRFSAERLKGVDSTLKIQPAKLEDSAVYLCASSLGLAPRTDTQYFGPGTRLTVL.

The chain couples TRBV5-1 to TRBJ2-3; D not resolved. Germline-derived CDR1 and CDR2 are SGHRS and YFSETQ. The CDR3 runs to 13 residues. The V gene lost 0 bases and the J gene lost 2 bases, with 4 bases spanning the gap. The CDR3 spells CASSLGPTDTQYF. The CDR3 DNA sequence: TGCGCCAGCAGCTTGGGGCCCACAGATACGCAGTATTTT.

V and J are TRBV11-2 and TRBJ2-7; 7 nucleotides align to TRBD1. Germline assignment: CDR1 SGHAT and CDR2 FQNNGV. Losses at the gene ends were 5 bases for V and 5 bases for J; bases not matched to a gene: 0. The CDR3 spans 11 residues. As DNA, the CDR3 is TGTGCCAGCAGCAGGGGGCACGAGCAGTACTTC. This translates into CASSRGHEQYF.

CDR3 bases: TGCGCCAGCAGCCAGGACAGGGGCACGACAGATACGCAGTATTTT. Its protein product is CASSQDRGTTDTQYF. V gene TRBV4-1 combines with J gene TRBJ2-3; 9 positions match TRBD1. Germline-derived CDR1 and CDR2 are MGHRA and YSYEKL. CDR3 length: 15 residues. V shed 3 bases and J 3 bases; nucleotides not matched to a gene: 4.

The chain links TRBV2 to TRBJ2-5, with TRBD1 matching over 9 bases. CDR1 and CDR2 (germline): SNHLY, FYNNEI. The junction had 9 bases not matched to a gene; V was cut back by 6 bases and J by 4 bases. The CDR3 runs to 15 residues. CDR3 in DNA: TGTGCCAGCAGATCACAGGGGGCTTGGGGAGAGACCCAGTACTTC. Translating gives CASRSQGAWGETQYF.

The rearrangement joins TRBV18 to TRBJ2-5; tentative D call: TRBD1 (5 bases). The V gene lost 3 bases and the J gene lost 1 base, with 9 bases spanning the gap. Germline V gene data show CDR1 as KGHSH and CDR2 as LQKENI. CDR3 length: 14 amino acids. This chain's CDR3 is CASSPVQGQETQYF. Written as DNA, the CDR3 is TGTGCCAGCTCACCGGTCCAGGGCCAAGAGACCCAGTACTTC.

The rearrangement joins TRBV5-1 to TRBJ2-1; no definite D call. CDR1 and CDR2 from the germline V gene are SGHRS and YFSETQ. The V end was cut by 1 base, the J end by 6 bases, with 8 bases between. The CDR3 runs to 13 residues. The CDR3 loop reads CASSLSDPNEQFF. DNA for the CDR3: TGCGCCAGCAGCTTGAGCGACCCCAATGAGCAGTTCTTC.

This clone was seen once. This chain links TRBV29-1 with TRBJ1-2, with 7 bases identical to TRBD1. There are 11 residues in the CDR3. V gave up 7 bases and J gave up 3 bases; unmatched junction bases: 2. Germline V CDR1 and CDR2: SQVTM, ANQGSEA. As DNA, the CDR3 is TGCAGCGGGGGGACAGACTATGGCTACACCTTC. Translation: CSGGTDYGYTF.

The genes are TRBV19 and TRBJ2-1, with D possibly TRBD2 on 6 matching bases. This CDR3 is built from 15 residues. The germline V gene encodes CDR1 LNHDA and CDR2 SQIVND (reference sequence). V lost 6 bases to trimming and J lost 8 bases, with 20 bases between them. CDR3 amino acids: CASSSGRGLQDEQFF. For the CDR3, the DNA is TGTGCCAGTAGCTCGGGTAGGGGACTGCAGGATGAGCAGTTCTTC.

This clone has just one count. The chain joins TRBV29-1 to TRBJ2-7; perhaps TRBD1 as D (6 bases). Trimming shortened V by 4 bases and J by 2 bases, and 9 bases separated the two germline ends. Germline V gene data show CDR1 as SQVTM and CDR2 as ANQGSEA. The CDR3 totals 12 residues. CDR3 residues: CSVVDRTYEQYF. The CDR3, as DNA: TGCAGCGTTGTAGACAGGACCTACGAGCAGTACTTC.

The chain recombines TRBV5-1 with TRBJ1-2; D remains ambiguous. The CDR3 spans 13 residues. Germline CDR1 is SGHRS and CDR2 is YFSETQ. V lost 0 bases and J lost 4, with 7 bases in between. The CDR3 DNA sequence: TGCGCCAGCAGCTTGGAACAACGCTATGGCTACACCTTC. It translates to CASSLEQRYGYTF.

The chain is built from TRBV5-1 and TRBJ2-1; D is possibly TRBD2 (5 bases). From germline, CDR1 is SGHRS and CDR2 YFSETQ. The length of the CDR3 is 17 residues. V dropped 2 bases and J dropped 5 bases, with 20 bases sitting between them. CDR3 sequence (DNA): TGCGCCAGCAGCTTAAACCGCGGGTCTCCGAACAACAATGAGCAGTTCTTC. Its protein is CASSLNRGSPNNNEQFF. Complete variable domain (other parts from reference TRBV5-1 and TRBJ2-1): KAGVTQTPRYLIKTRGQQVTLSCSPISGHRSVSWYQQTPGQGLQFLFEYFSETQRNKGNFPGRFSGRQFSNSRSEMNVSTLELGDSALYLCASSLNRGSPNNNEQFFGPGTRLTVL.

CDR3 DNA sequence: TGTGCCAGCAGTTACTCGAAACAGCAGCAGTACTTC. This encodes CASSYSKQQQYF. The J gene is TRBJ2-7, the V gene TRBV6-6; D unresolved. The CDR3 is made up of 12 amino acids. Per germline, CDR1 MNHNY and CDR2 SVGAGI (reference sequence). V was trimmed by 0 bases and J by 8 bases, leaving 8 bases between them.